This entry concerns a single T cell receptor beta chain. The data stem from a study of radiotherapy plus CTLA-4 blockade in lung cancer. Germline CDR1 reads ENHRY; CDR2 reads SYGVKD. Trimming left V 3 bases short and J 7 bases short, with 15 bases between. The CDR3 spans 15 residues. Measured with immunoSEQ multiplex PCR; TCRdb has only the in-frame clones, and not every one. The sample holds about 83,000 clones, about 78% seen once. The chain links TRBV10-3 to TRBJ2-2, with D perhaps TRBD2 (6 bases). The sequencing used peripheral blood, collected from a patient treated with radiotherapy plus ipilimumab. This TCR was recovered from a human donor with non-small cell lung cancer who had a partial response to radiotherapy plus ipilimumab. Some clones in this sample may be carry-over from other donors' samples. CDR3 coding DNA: TGTGCCATCAGTGACCTCGGGAGAACGGTCGGGGAGCTGTTTTTT. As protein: CAISDLGRTVGELFF.